This T cell receptor beta chain was sequenced for a study of blood T cell repertoires in COVID-19. Whole-study context: Spain, Italy and the United States supplied samples that represented acute and convalescent COVID-19. Nucleic acid was either cDNA or gDNA, and it came from T cells, B-cell-depleted T cells, or PBMCs.

Assay: immunoSEQ multiplex PCR; the TCRdb copy retains only in-frame clones and omits some. The sample has roughly 140,000 clones; roughly 76% are singletons. This clone was recorded once. Germline CDR1 and CDR2: SGHTA and FQGNSA. Between the trimmed V and J ends, which lost 4 bases and 1 base, there was a span of 7 bases. The CDR3 runs to 13 residues. The sample taken for sequencing was peripheral blood. This receptor was taken from a human donor with acute or convalescent COVID-19. The donor label of this sample is uncertain. The chain has TRBV7-2 and TRBJ1-2; no firm D call. CDR3 in DNA: TGTGCCAGCAGCTATCCCATTAACTATGGCTACACCTTC. Amino acid sequence: CASSYPINYGYTF.